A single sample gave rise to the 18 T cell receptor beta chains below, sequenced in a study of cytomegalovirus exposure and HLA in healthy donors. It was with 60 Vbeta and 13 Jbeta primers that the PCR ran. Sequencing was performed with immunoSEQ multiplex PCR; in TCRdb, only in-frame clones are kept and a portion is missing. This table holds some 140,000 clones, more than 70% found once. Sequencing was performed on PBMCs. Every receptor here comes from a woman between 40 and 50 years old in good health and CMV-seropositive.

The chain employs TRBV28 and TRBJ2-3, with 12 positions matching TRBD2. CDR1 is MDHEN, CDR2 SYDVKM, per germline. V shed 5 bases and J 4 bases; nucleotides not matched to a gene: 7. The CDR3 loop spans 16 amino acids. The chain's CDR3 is CASSETSGRTADTQYF. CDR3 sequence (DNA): TGTGCCAGCAGTGAGACTAGCGGGAGAACGGCAGATACGCAGTATTTT. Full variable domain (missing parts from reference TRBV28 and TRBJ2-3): DVKVTQSSRYLVKRTGEKVFLECVQDMDHENMFWYRQDPGLGLRLIYFSYDVKMKEKGDIPEGYSVSREKKERFSLILESASTNQTSMYLCASSETSGRTADTQYFGPGTRLTVL.

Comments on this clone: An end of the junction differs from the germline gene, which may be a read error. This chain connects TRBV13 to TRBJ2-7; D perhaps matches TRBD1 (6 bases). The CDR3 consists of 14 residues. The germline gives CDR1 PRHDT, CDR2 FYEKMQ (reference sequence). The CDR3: CTSSAPDRDYEQYF. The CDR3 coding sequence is TGTACCAGCAGCGCCCCGGACAGAGACTACGAGCAGTACTTC.

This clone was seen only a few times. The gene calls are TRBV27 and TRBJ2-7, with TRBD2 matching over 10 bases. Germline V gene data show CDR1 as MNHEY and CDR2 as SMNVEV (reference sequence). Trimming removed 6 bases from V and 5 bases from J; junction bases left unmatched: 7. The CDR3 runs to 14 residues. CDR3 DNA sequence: TGTGCCAGCAGCCAGTTAGCGGGAGGCCACGAGCAGTACTTC. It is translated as CASSQLAGGHEQYF.

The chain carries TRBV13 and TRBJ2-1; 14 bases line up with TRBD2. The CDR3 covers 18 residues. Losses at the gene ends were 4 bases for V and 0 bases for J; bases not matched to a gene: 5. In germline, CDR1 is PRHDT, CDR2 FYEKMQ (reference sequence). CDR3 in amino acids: CASSSWGLAGASYNEQFF. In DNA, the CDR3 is TGTGCCAGCAGCTCGTGGGGACTAGCGGGAGCCTCCTACAATGAGCAGTTCTTC.

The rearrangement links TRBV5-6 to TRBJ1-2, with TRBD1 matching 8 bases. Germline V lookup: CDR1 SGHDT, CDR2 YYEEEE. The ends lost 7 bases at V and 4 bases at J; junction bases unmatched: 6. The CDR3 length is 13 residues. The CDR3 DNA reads TGTGCCAGCGACCGACAGGGGAGCTATGGCTACACCTTC. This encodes CASDRQGSYGYTF.

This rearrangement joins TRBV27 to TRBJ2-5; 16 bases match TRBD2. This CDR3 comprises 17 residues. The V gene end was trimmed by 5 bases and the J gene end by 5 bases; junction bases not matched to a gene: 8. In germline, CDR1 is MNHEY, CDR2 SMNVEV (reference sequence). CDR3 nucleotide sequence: TGTGCCAGCAGTCTTGGGACTAGCGGGAGGGCCTACGAGACCCAGTACTTC. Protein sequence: CASSLGTSGRAYETQYF.

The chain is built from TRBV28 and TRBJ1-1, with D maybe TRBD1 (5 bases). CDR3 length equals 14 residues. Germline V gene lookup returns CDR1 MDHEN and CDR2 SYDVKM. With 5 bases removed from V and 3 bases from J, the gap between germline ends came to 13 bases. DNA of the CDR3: TGTGCCAGCAGTAATTACAGGAGACACACTGAAGCTTTCTTT. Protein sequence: CASSNYRRHTEAFF.

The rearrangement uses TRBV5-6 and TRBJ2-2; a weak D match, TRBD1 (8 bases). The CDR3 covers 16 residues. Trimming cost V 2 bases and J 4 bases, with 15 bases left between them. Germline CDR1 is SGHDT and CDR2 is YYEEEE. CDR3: CASSFDRGGSTGELFF. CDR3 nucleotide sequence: TGTGCCAGCAGCTTTGACAGGGGCGGGAGCACCGGGGAGCTGTTTTTT.

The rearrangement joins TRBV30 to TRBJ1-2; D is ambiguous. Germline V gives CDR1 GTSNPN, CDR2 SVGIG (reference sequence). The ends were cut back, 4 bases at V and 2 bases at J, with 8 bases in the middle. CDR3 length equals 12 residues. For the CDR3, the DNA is TGTGCCTGGACCCGAGGGAACTATGGCTACACCTTC. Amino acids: CAWTRGNYGYTF.

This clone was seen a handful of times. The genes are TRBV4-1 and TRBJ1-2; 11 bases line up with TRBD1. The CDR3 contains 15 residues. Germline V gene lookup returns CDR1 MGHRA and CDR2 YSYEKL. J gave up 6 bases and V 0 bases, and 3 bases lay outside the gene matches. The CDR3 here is CASSQEDRGRNGYTF. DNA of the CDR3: TGCGCCAGCAGCCAAGAGGACAGGGGGCGTAATGGCTACACCTTC.

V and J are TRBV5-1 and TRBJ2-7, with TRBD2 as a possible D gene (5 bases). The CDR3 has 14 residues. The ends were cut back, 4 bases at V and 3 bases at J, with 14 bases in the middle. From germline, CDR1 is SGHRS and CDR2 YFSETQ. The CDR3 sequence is CASSPTAGHYEQYF. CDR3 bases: TGCGCCAGCAGCCCTACTGCGGGTCACTACGAGCAGTACTTC.

The DNA of the CDR3 is TGTGCCAGTAGTATAGCCAGGGGAGTCACTGAAGCTTTCTTT. Encoded protein: CASSIARGVTEAFF. The genes are TRBV19 and TRBJ1-1; D perhaps matches TRBD1 (6 bases). V lost 1 base, J lost 4 bases, and 10 bases lay in between. The CDR3 spans 14 residues. Germline values: CDR1 LNHDA, CDR2 SQIVND (reference sequence).

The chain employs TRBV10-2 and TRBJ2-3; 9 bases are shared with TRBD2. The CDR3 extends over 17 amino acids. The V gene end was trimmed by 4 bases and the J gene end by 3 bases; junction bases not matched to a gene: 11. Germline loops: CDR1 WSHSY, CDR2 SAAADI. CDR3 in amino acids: CASSALPLAGKTDTQYF. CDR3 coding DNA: TGCGCCAGCAGTGCCCTGCCTCTAGCGGGAAAGACAGATACGCAGTATTTT.

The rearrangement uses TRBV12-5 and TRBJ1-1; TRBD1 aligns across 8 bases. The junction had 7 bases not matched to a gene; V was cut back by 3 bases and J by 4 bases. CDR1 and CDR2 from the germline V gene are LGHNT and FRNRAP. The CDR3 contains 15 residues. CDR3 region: CASGFHSQGATEAFF. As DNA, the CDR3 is TGTGCTAGTGGTTTTCACAGCCAGGGGGCCACTGAAGCTTTCTTT.

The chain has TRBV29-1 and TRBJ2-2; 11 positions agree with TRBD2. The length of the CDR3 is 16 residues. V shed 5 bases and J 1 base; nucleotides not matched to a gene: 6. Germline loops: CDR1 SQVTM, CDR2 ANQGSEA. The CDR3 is CSVKLAGAQNTGELFF. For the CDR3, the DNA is TGCAGCGTTAAACTAGCGGGGGCCCAGAACACCGGGGAGCTGTTTTTT.

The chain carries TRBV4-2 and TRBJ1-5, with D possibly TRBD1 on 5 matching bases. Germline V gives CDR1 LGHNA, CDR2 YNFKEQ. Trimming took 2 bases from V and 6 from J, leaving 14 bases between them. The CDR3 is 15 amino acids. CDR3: CASSQPGGFSQPQHF. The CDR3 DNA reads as TGTGCCAGCAGCCAACCGGGGGGGTTTTCTCAGCCCCAGCATTTT.

The CDR3 nucleotides read TGTGCTTATCAAGGGGGAAAAAATAGCAATCAGCCCCAGCATTTT. Its translation: CAYQGGKNSNQPQHF. The rearrangement uses TRBV30 and TRBJ1-5; the D gene is possibly TRBD1 (6 bases). The CDR3 totals 15 residues. Germline assignment: CDR1 GTSNPN and CDR2 SVGIG (reference sequence).

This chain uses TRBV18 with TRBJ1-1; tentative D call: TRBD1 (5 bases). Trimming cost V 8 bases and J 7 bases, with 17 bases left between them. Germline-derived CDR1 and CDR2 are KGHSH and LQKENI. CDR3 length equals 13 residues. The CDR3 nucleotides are TGTGCCAGCAGACAAGGTGGAGACAGTGAAGCTTTCTTT. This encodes CASRQGGDSEAFF.